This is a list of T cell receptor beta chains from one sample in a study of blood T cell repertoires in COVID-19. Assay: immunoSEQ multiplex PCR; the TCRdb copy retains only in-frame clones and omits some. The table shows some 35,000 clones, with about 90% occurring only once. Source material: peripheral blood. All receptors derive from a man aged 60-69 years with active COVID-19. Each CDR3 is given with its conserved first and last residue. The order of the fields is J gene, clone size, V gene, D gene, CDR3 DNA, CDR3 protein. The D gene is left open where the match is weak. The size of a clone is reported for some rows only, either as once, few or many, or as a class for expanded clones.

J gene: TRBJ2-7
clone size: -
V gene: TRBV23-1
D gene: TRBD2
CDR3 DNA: TGCGCCAGCAGTCAATCCCCCCTAGCGGGAGGGCCCCACGAGCAGTACTTC
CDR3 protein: CASSQSPLAGGPHEQYF

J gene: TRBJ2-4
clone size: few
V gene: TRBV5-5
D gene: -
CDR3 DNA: TGTGCCAGCAGCTTGGTCGCCGGGAAAAACATTCAGTACTTC
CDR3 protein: CASSLVAGKNIQYF

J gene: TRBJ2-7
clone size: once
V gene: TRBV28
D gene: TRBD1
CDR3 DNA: TGTGCCAGCAGTCCCTCGCCGGGACAGGGCTCCTACGAGCAGTACTTC
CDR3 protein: CASSPSPGQGSYEQYF

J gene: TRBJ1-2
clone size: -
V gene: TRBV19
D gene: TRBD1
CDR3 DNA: TGTGCCAGTAGTATAGAAGGCCGACAGGGGAGCTATGGCTACACCTTC
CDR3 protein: CASSIEGRQGSYGYTF

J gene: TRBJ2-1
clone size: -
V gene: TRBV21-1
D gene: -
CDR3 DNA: TGTGCCAGCAGCAAAGCCCTTCGTGAGCGGGGTTATTCAGGCGATGAGCAGTTCTTC
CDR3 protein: CASSKALRERGYSGDEQFF

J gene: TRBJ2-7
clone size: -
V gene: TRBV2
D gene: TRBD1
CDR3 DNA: TGTGCCAGCAAGAGGACAGGATACTACGAGCAGTACTTC
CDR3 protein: CASKRTGYYEQYF

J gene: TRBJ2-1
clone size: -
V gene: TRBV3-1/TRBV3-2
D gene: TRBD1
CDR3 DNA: TGTGCCAGCAGTCAGGCAGGGGGTAGGCAGTTCTTC
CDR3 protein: CASSQAGGRQFF

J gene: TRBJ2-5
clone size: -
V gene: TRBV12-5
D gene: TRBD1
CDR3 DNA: TGTGCTAGTGGCCCCCCTACCCAGGTGGGCAGGGGGCGCGGAGAGACCCAGTACTTC
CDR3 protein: CASGPPTQVGRGRGETQYF

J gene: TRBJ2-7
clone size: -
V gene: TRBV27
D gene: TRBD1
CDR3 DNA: TGTGCCAGCAGTTCGACAGGGGAAATCATCTACGAGCAGTACTTC
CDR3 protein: CASSSTGEIIYEQYF

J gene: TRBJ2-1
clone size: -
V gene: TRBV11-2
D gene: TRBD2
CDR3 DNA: TGTGCCAGCAGCCCGGCTAGCGGGAGGTCCTACAATGAGCAGTTCTTC
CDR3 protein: CASSPASGRSYNEQFF

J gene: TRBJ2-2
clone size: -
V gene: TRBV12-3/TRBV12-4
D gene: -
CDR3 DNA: TGTGCCAGCAGTTACAGGGCCGGGGAGCTGTTTTTT
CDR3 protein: CASSYRAGELFF